This T cell receptor beta chain is drawn from a study of spatial heterogeneity in lung cancer. As for the study in general: There were, on average, more than 9.5 raw-read appearances for each unique TCR and UMI combination. Points from the study as a whole: Ubiquitous expanded tumor TCRs showed up in blood more at resection than follow-up.

This CDR3 contains 15 residues. Germline assignment: CDR1 DFQATT and CDR2 SNEGSKA (reference sequence). J was trimmed by 4 bases and V by 3 bases; bases with no gene match: 10. The time point here: sample taken at primary tumor resection. Whole RNA, isolated from tumor, nontumor lung or frozen PBMC, was sequenced without prior sorting. Patients with untreated early-stage non-small cell lung cancer, numbering approximately 79, were the donors. A distinct unique molecular identifier was carried by each TCR cDNA molecule. In TCRdb, the 5' RACE reads were re-called with MiXCR into one record per CDR3 protein. The sample holds tens of thousands of distinct CDR3 sequences, 4% to 6% seen once. Many counts were recorded for this clonotype. Antigen unknown.

The source material was PBMCs, sampled at surgery. The receptor was isolated from a female donor with early-stage non-small cell lung cancer. The V gene is TRBV20-1, the J gene TRBJ2-3; 7 bases agree with TRBD2. CDR3 in amino acids: CSASKLADFPDTQYF. The CDR3, as DNA: TGCAGTGCTAGTAAGCTAGCGGATTTCCCAGATACGCAGTATTTT.